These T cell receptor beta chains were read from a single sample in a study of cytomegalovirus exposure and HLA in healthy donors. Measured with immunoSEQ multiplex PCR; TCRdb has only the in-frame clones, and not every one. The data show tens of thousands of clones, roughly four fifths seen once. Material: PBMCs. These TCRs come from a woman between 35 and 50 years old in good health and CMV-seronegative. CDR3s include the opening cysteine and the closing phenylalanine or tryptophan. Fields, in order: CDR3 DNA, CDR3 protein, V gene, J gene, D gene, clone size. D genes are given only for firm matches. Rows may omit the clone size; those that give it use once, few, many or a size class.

DNA: TGTGCCAGCAGCTACGGGGGTACCGGGGAGCTGTTTTTT
CDR3: CASSYGGTGELFF
V: TRBV7-8
J: TRBJ2-2
D: -
size: -

DNA: TGTGCCAGCAGCCAAGTATCATCACTAGCGGTGGGGGAGACCCAGTACTTC
CDR3: CASSQVSSLAVGETQYF
V: TRBV4-2
J: TRBJ2-5
D: TRBD2
size: -

DNA: TGTGCCAGCAGCCAAGACTCTTTCGGGACTAGCGGGGTCGGGAGCTCCTACGAGCAGTACTTC
CDR3: CASSQDSFGTSGVGSSYEQYF
V: TRBV4-2
J: TRBJ2-7
D: TRBD2
size: -

DNA: TGTGCCAGCAGCCAAGATCGTTTGACAGGGGTTGGCTACACCTTC
CDR3: CASSQDRLTGVGYTF
V: TRBV4-2
J: TRBJ1-2
D: TRBD1
size: -

DNA: TGTGCCAGCAGTCCCGGGACAGGGTACGGCTACACCTTC
CDR3: CASSPGTGYGYTF
V: TRBV27
J: TRBJ1-2
D: TRBD1
size: -

DNA: TGTGCCAGCAGCTTTGAGGGGGAGAACTATGGCTACACCTTC
CDR3: CASSFEGENYGYTF
V: TRBV7-2
J: TRBJ1-2
D: -
size: -

DNA: TGTGCCAGCAGTGAATTGCGACTAGCGGGGGCAGATACGCAGTATTTT
CDR3: CASSELRLAGADTQYF
V: TRBV2
J: TRBJ2-3
D: TRBD2
size: -

DNA: TGTGCCAGCAGCCCGCGTACGTTTCTTAGCGGGGGGTCGTACAATGAGCAGTTCTTC
CDR3: CASSPRTFLSGGSYNEQFF
V: TRBV7-2
J: TRBJ2-1
D: TRBD2
size: -

DNA: TGTGCCAGCAGCTCCCCCCGAGGTCAGGGGGGTGGCTCCTACAATGAGCAGTTCTTC
CDR3: CASSSPRGQGGGSYNEQFF
V: TRBV7-9
J: TRBJ2-1
D: -
size: -

DNA: TGTGCCAGCAGAGGGACTAGCGGGGGGGCTTATACGCAGTATTTT
CDR3: CASRGTSGGAYTQYF
V: TRBV5-5
J: TRBJ2-3
D: TRBD2
size: few

DNA: TGCAGCGTTGGCGCAGGGGAAAACGAGCAGTACTTC
CDR3: CSVGAGENEQYF
V: TRBV29-1
J: TRBJ2-7
D: -
size: -

DNA: TGTGCCAGCAGACCTACTAGCGGGGGCTACGAGCAGTACTTC
CDR3: CASRPTSGGYEQYF
V: TRBV11-2
J: TRBJ2-7
D: TRBD2
size: -

DNA: TGTGCCAGCAGCTCCGGGAGCAGTCAAAACATTCAGTACTTC
CDR3: CASSSGSSQNIQYF
V: TRBV9
J: TRBJ2-4
D: -
size: -

DNA: TGTGCCAGCAGGATCCAGGGGAACACTGAAGCTTTCTTT
CDR3: CASRIQGNTEAFF
V: TRBV2
J: TRBJ1-1
D: -
size: -

DNA: TGTGCCAGCAGCTTAGCTGAGGGTTACACTGAAGCTTTCTTT
CDR3: CASSLAEGYTEAFF
V: TRBV7-2
J: TRBJ1-1
D: -
size: once

DNA: TGTGCCAGCAGCCTTGGGGGAGGGGGCAATGAGCAGTTCTTC
CDR3: CASSLGGGGNEQFF
V: TRBV27
J: TRBJ2-1
D: -
size: -

DNA: TGCGCCAGCAGCTTGGGTGGCACGGGGGACACCGGGGAGCTGTTTTTT
CDR3: CASSLGGTGDTGELFF
V: TRBV5-1
J: TRBJ2-2
D: -
size: -

DNA: TGTGCCAGCAGTGAAGAGAGGGCCTTGCAGTATTTT
CDR3: CASSEERALQYF
V: TRBV2
J: TRBJ2-3
D: -
size: -

DNA: TGTGCCAGTAGTATCCCTAGCGGGGGGCAAAATACGCAGTATTTT
CDR3: CASSIPSGGQNTQYF
V: TRBV19
J: TRBJ2-3
D: TRBD2
size: few

DNA: TGTGCCAGCAGCCCGGACATAATAAGGTCCGGAAACACCATATATTTT
CDR3: CASSPDIIRSGNTIYF
V: TRBV7-9
J: TRBJ1-3
D: -
size: -

DNA: TGTGCCAGCAGCTTAGTGGGCGGGGCGCTGGTACCCCTCCACTTT
CDR3: CASSLVGGALVPLHF
V: TRBV7-2
J: TRBJ1-6
D: -
size: -

DNA: TGTGCCAGCAGTTACCAAAACAGGGGGCCAAATTCACCCCTCCACTTT
CDR3: CASSYQNRGPNSPLHF
V: TRBV6-5
J: TRBJ1-6
D: TRBD1
size: -

DNA: TGTGCCAGCAGCTTAGGTGGCCTCAGCACAGATACGCAGTATTTT
CDR3: CASSLGGLSTDTQYF
V: TRBV7-3
J: TRBJ2-3
D: -
size: -

DNA: TGTGCCAGCAGCAACTCAGCTGGGGCCAACGTCCTGACTTTC
CDR3: CASSNSAGANVLTF
V: TRBV21-1
J: TRBJ2-6
D: -
size: -

DNA: TGTGCCAGCAGCTCTCAAACCGGGACAGGGGCCTACGAGCAGTACTTC
CDR3: CASSSQTGTGAYEQYF
V: TRBV7-8
J: TRBJ2-7
D: TRBD1
size: -

DNA: TGTGCCAGCAGCTCTGGGACAGGGGTTCAGGAGCAGTACTTC
CDR3: CASSSGTGVQEQYF
V: TRBV7-9
J: TRBJ2-7
D: TRBD1
size: -

DNA: TGTGCCAGTAGTCCCATGGACAGGGATGAAGCTTTCTTT
CDR3: CASSPMDRDEAFF
V: TRBV19
J: TRBJ1-1
D: TRBD1
size: -

DNA: TGTGCCAGCAGCTCCGACAGAGGTGAAGCTTTCTTT
CDR3: CASSSDRGEAFF
V: TRBV7-6
J: TRBJ1-1
D: -
size: once

DNA: TGTGCCAGCAGTTCACAGGGGGCGGCCAAAAACATTCAGTACTTC
CDR3: CASSSQGAAKNIQYF
V: TRBV6-5
J: TRBJ2-4
D: TRBD1
size: -

DNA: TGTGCCAGCTCACCGGGACTAGCTACCCCTGAAGCTTTCTTT
CDR3: CASSPGLATPEAFF
V: TRBV18
J: TRBJ1-1
D: -
size: -

DNA: TGTGCCAGCAGTCGGACAGGGGACGGTGGAAACACCATATATTTT
CDR3: CASSRTGDGGNTIYF
V: TRBV6-5
J: TRBJ1-3
D: TRBD1
size: -

DNA: TGCGCCAGCAGCTTGGGGGTGGAGGGCCGCGGCACTGAAGCTTTCTTT
CDR3: CASSLGVEGRGTEAFF
V: TRBV5-1
J: TRBJ1-1
D: -
size: -

DNA: TGTGCCAGCAGCTTAGATAAGGGGCCATCGGCTGGAAACACCATATATTTT
CDR3: CASSLDKGPSAGNTIYF
V: TRBV13
J: TRBJ1-3
D: -
size: -

DNA: TGTGCCAGCAGCTTAACGACAGGGACGTCGGCTTTCTTT
CDR3: CASSLTTGTSAFF
V: TRBV7-3
J: TRBJ1-1
D: TRBD1
size: -

DNA: TGTGCCAGCAGTGACCCTCTTGGGGGCAGGGCTCTTATTAGACTGTTTTTT
CDR3: CASSDPLGGRALIRLFF
V: TRBV6-1
J: TRBJ1-4
D: -
size: -

DNA: TGTGCCAGCAGCCAACCCGGGACAGAAGTTGGCTACACCTTC
CDR3: CASSQPGTEVGYTF
V: TRBV16
J: TRBJ1-2
D: TRBD1
size: -

DNA: TGTGCTAGCAGCTATCGCGGCCCGACAGGATCTGATAGCAATCAGCCCCAGCATTTT
CDR3: CASSYRGPTGSDSNQPQHF
V: TRBV7-7
J: TRBJ1-5
D: -
size: few

DNA: TGTGCCAGCAGCCCCGGACAGGGAAGGTCCTACGAGCAGTACTTC
CDR3: CASSPGQGRSYEQYF
V: TRBV7-6
J: TRBJ2-7
D: TRBD1
size: once

DNA: TGTGCCAGCAGCATAGGGACATACTCTGGAAACACCATATATTTT
CDR3: CASSIGTYSGNTIYF
V: TRBV5-6
J: TRBJ1-3
D: -
size: once

DNA: TGTGCCAGCAGCGAACAGGGGAGACCCGGGGAGCTGTTTTTT
CDR3: CASSEQGRPGELFF
V: TRBV7-3
J: TRBJ2-2
D: TRBD1
size: -

DNA: TGTGCCAGCAGCCCACCGTCGTTAGCGGGGGTGCAGTTCTTC
CDR3: CASSPPSLAGVQFF
V: TRBV9
J: TRBJ2-1
D: TRBD2
size: -

DNA: TGTGCCAGCAGCCAACCGGGACAGGGGAACTATGGCTACACCTTC
CDR3: CASSQPGQGNYGYTF
V: TRBV4-2
J: TRBJ1-2
D: TRBD1
size: -

DNA: TGTGCCAGTACCCTACGCCCCGGGACAGGGCGAGTCAGTGAGCAGTTCTTC
CDR3: CASTLRPGTGRVSEQFF
V: TRBV19
J: TRBJ2-1
D: TRBD1
size: -

DNA: TGCGCCAGCAGCCGCATCCCAGGCACTCAAGAGACCCAGTACTTC
CDR3: CASSRIPGTQETQYF
V: TRBV5-1
J: TRBJ2-5
D: -
size: -

DNA: TGTGCCAGCAGCTTAGGGCTACAGGTGAACACTGAAGCTTTCTTT
CDR3: CASSLGLQVNTEAFF
V: TRBV7-2
J: TRBJ1-1
D: -
size: -

DNA: TGCGCCAGCAGTGGGGTTCAAAGGGGGGAGACCCAGTACTTC
CDR3: CASSGVQRGETQYF
V: TRBV10-2
J: TRBJ2-5
D: -
size: few

DNA: TGCGCCAGCAGCCAAGATCTTCGGGGGGGCGGGAGAGATACGCAGTATTTT
CDR3: CASSQDLRGGGRDTQYF
V: TRBV4-3
J: TRBJ2-3
D: TRBD2
size: -

DNA: TGTGCCAGCAGCTCGAAAGAGCGGTACAATGAGCAGTTCTTC
CDR3: CASSSKERYNEQFF
V: TRBV7-8
J: TRBJ2-1
D: -
size: -

DNA: TGTGCCAGCAGCGTTCTAGCGGGGGTCCGGAACACCGGGGAGCTGTTTTTT
CDR3: CASSVLAGVRNTGELFF
V: TRBV7-9
J: TRBJ2-2
D: TRBD2
size: -

DNA: TGTGCCAGCAGCTTGCTACTAGCGGGGGGGCCAGATACGCAGTATTTT
CDR3: CASSLLLAGGPDTQYF
V: TRBV5-4
J: TRBJ2-3
D: TRBD2
size: -

DNA: TGTGCCAGCAGCTTTGGGACAGGGATCCGATTGAGCTCCTACGAGCAGTACTTC
CDR3: CASSFGTGIRLSSYEQYF
V: TRBV5-4
J: TRBJ2-7
D: TRBD1
size: once

DNA: TGTGCCAGCAGGGGACAGAATCAGCCCCAGCATTTT
CDR3: CASRGQNQPQHF
V: TRBV2
J: TRBJ1-5
D: TRBD1
size: -

DNA: TGTGCCAGCAGCTATCGACAGAAACTGATTTATACGCAGTATTTT
CDR3: CASSYRQKLIYTQYF
V: TRBV5-6
J: TRBJ2-3
D: -
size: -